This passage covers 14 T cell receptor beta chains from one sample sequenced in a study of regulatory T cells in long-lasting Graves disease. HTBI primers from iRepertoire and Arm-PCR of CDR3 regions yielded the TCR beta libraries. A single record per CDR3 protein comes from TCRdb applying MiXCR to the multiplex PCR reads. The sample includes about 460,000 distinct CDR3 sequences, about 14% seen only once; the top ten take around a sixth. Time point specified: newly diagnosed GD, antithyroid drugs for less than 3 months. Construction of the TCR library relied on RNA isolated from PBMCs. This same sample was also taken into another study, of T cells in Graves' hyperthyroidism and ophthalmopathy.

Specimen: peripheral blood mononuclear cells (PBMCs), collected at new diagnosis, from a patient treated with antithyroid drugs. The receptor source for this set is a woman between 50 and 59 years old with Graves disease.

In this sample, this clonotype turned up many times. CDR3 sequence (DNA): TGTGCCAGCAGCCCAGGGACAGGATCCACAGATACGCAGTATTTT. Protein product: CASSPGTGSTDTQYF. The chain combines TRBV18 with TRBJ2-3, with 8 bases aligning to TRBD1. Germline trimming cut 8 bases from V and 2 bases from J; bases unmatched to any gene: 9. The germline gives CDR1 KGHSH, CDR2 LQKENI. The CDR3 is 15 residues long.

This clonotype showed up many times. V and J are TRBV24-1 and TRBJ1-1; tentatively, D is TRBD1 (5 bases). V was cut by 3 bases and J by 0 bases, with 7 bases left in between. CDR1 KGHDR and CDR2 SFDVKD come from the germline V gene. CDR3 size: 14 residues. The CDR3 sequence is CATSDGTVNTEAFF. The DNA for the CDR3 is TGTGCCACCAGTGATGGGACGGTGAACACTGAAGCTTTCTTT.

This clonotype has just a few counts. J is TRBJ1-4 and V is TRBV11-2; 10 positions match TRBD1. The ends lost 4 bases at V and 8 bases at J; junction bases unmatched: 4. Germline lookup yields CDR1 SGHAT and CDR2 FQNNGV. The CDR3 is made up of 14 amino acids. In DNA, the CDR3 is TGTGCCAGCAGCTCCGACAGGGGGCGAGAAAAACTGTTTTTT. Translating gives CASSSDRGREKLFF.

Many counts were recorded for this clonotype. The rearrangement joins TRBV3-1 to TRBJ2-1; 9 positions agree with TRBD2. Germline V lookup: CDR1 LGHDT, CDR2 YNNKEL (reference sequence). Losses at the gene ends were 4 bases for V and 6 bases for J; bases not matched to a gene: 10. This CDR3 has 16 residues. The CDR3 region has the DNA TGTGCCAGCAGCCCGATAGCGGGAGTCCAATTCAATGAGCAGTTCTTC. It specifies CASSPIAGVQFNEQFF.

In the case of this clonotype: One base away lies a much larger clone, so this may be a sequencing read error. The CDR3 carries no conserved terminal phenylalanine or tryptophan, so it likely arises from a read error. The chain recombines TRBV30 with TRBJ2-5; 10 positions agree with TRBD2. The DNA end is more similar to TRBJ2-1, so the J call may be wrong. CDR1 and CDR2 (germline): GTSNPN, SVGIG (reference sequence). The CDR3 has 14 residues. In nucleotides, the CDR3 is TGTGCCTGGAGTTTACTAGCGGGAAACAATGAGCAGTTCCTC. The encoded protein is CAWSLLAGNNEQFL.

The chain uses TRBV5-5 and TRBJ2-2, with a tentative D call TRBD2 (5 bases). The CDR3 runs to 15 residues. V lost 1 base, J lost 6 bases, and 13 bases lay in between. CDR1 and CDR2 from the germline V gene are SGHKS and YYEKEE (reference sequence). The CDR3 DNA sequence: TGTGCCAGCAGCTTGCCAAGCGGAGGTTCCGGGGAGCTGTTTTTT. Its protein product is CASSLPSGGSGELFF.

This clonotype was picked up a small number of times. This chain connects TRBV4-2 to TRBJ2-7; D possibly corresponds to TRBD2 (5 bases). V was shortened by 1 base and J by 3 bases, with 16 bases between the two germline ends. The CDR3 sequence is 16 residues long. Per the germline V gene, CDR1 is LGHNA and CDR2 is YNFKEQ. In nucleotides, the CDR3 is TGTGCCAGCAGCCAAGTTTGGAGAGGGCCGGACTACGAGCAGTACTTC. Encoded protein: CASSQVWRGPDYEQYF.

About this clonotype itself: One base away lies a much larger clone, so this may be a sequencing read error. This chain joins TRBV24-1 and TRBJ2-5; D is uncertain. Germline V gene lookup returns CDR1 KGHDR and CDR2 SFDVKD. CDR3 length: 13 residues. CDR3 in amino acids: CATNDFDGETQYF. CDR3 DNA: TGTGCCACCAATGATTTCGACGGGGAGACCCAGTACTTC.

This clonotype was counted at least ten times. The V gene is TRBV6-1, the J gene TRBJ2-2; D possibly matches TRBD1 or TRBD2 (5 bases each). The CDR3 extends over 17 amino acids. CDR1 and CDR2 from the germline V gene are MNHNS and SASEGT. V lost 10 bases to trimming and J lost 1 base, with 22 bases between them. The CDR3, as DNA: TGTGCCACCCGATTGGCTACTGGGGGTTTGAACACCGGGGAGCTGTTTTTT. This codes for CATRLATGGLNTGELFF.

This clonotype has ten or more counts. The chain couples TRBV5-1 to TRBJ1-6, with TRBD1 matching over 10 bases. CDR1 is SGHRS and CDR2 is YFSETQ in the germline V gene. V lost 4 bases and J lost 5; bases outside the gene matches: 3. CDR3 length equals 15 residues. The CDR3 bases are TGCGCCAGCAGCGTGGGACAGGGGAATAATTCACCCCTCCACTTT. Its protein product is CASSVGQGNNSPLHF.

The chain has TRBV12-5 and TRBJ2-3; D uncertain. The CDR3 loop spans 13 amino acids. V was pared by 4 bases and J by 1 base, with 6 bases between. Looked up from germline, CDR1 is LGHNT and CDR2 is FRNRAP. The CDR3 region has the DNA TGTGCTAGTGGTTCCCGAGGCACAGATACGCAGTATTTT. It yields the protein CASGSRGTDTQYF.

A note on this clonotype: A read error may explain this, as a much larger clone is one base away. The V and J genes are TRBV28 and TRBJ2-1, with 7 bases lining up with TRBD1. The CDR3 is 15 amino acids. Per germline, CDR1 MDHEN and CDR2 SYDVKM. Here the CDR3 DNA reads TGTGCCAGCAGTTTAGGCAGGGGGAATTCTAATGAGCGGTTCTTC. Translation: CASSLGRGNSNERFF.

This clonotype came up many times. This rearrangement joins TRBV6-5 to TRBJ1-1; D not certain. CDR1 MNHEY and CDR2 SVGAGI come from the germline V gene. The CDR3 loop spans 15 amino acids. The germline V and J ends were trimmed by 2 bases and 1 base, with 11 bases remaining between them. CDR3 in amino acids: CASSYRETSNTEAFF. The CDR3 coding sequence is TGTGCCAGCAGTTACAGGGAGACTTCGAACACTGAAGCTTTCTTT.

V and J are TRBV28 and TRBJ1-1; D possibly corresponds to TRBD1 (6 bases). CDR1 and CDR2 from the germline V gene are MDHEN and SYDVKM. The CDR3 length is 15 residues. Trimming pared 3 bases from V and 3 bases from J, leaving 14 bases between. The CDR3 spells CASSFGGATYTEAFF. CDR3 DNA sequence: TGTGCCAGCAGTTTCGGGGGCGCGACGTACACTGAAGCTTTCTTT.